This T cell receptor (beta chain) was obtained from a study of T cells in Graves' hyperthyroidism and ophthalmopathy (dated 2019 in TCRdb). Notes on the research overall: Peripheral blood was sampled at the time of initial diagnosis, prior to any treatment. A discovery cohort of roughly 100 patients, about 44 with Graves' ophthalmopathy and approximately 55 with stable Graves' hyperthyroidism, was used to find distinguishing TCR V-J signatures. Prospective prediction of ophthalmopathy was tested in an independent validation cohort of fewer than 20 hyperthyroidism patients and around 16 patients who later progressed to ophthalmopathy. For training and testing, the 100 or so patients in the discovery cohort were randomly divided in a 7:3 ratio. In several Graves' hyperthyroidism patients, the study also compared T-cell repertoires from thyroid tissue with T-cell repertoires from blood. After sampling, hyperthyroidism patients received methimazole starting at 30 mg daily, and ophthalmopathy patients received high-dose intravenous methylprednisolone. The paper describes TCR Vbeta CDR3 sequencing of 130 to 150 peripheral blood samples, made up of 43 ophthalmopathy patients, roughly 72 hyperthyroidism patients and roughly 17 progressor patients. General conclusions and limits of the study: Most expanded thyroid clonotypes (frequency above 0.001) were also found in blood, which suggests that blood repertoires may mirror thyroid immune responses. In cross-validation, a model built on a 13 V-J signature told ophthalmopathy apart from stable hyperthyroidism with approximately 90% sensitivity and approximately 84% specificity, and in testing the same model reached 80%/75%. No statistical method was used to fix the sample size in advance, and group allocation was not hidden from the investigators. In validation, the model predicted progression to ophthalmopathy with around 71% sensitivity and over 72% specificity, a median of around six months before onset.

This clonotype was seen many times. Its antigen is unknown. A read error may produce the germline difference seen at one junction end. CDR1 and CDR2 are read off the germline V gene as SGHAT and FQNNGV. The cysteine opens and the phenylalanine closes a CDR3 of 11 amino acids. CDR3 DNA is the only sequence kept; it has 33 bases, read in frame from the first base. Hyperthyroidism patients were aged 18 to 65 years and newly diagnosed, with disease duration of less than 2 months. Any patient with an uncontrolled infection, another autoimmune disease, pregnancy or lactation was excluded. Clinical symptoms, serum thyroxine and TRAb, thyroid ultrasound, and orbital computed tomography formed the basis for the diagnoses. Blood from progressor patients was collected at the time of first diagnosis with hyperthyroidism, before any ophthalmopathy symptoms had appeared. Ficoll-Paque density gradient centrifugation was used to isolate PBMCs from about 10 ml of fresh peripheral blood. Progressor patients were first diagnosed with Graves' hyperthyroidism and then developed ophthalmopathy during follow-up. Trizol reagent was used to extract total RNA, and RNA quality was then checked on an Agilent 2100 Bioanalyzer.

The TCR beta CDR3 regions were amplified from the RNA transcripts. For the first round of RT-PCR on the TCR CDR3, the HTBI primer set was used together with the Qiagen OneStep RT-PCR kit. The libraries were constructed in a second round of multiplex PCR and then size-selected and purified. The libraries were sequenced on an Illumina HiSeq2000 using paired-end 100 bp reads. The source study handled its data this way. SOAPnuke was used to process the raw data, with reads discarded if the reads contained adapters or uncalled bases, had a mean Phred below 15, or lacked an exact constant-primer or identifier match. High-quality paired reads were merged using COPE v1.2.5, and each unique nucleotide sequence was defined as a clonotype. MiTCR v1.1 was used to align clonotypes to the IMGT TRBV, TRBD and TRBJ reference segments. The analysis included only V-J combinations with a frequency above 0.0001, which together covered approximately 99% of the repertoires. A TCS score was defined as the ratio between F50 (clonal expansion) and ExV (chaos), using BLOSUM62-based TCRdist between CDR3 peptides within each V-J. Welch's t-statistics and random forest reduced roughly 540 V-J features to under 15, which were used in a naive Bayes classifier (R e1071). TCRdb reprocessed the public reads (quality trimming at Q25 with fastp, clone calling with MiXCR) and kept in-frame beta chains. Rows are combined by CDR3 protein, so each entry shows the most common genes and DNA. TCRdb, rather than the study authors, made the V and J calls. Within this sample are fewer than 200,000 distinct CDR3 sequences, with 9.4% of them counted one time only. Jointly, the top ten make up over 20% of the sample.

The material sequenced was blood. This clonotype was sampled from a woman under 30 with Graves' hyperthyroidism that later progressed to Graves' ophthalmopathy. The rearranged segments are TRBV11-2 and TRBJ1-1, with the D segment identity uncertain. CDR3 reads: CASSLDIEAFF. The DNA reads TGTGCCAGCAGCCTAGACATCGAAGCTTTCTTT.